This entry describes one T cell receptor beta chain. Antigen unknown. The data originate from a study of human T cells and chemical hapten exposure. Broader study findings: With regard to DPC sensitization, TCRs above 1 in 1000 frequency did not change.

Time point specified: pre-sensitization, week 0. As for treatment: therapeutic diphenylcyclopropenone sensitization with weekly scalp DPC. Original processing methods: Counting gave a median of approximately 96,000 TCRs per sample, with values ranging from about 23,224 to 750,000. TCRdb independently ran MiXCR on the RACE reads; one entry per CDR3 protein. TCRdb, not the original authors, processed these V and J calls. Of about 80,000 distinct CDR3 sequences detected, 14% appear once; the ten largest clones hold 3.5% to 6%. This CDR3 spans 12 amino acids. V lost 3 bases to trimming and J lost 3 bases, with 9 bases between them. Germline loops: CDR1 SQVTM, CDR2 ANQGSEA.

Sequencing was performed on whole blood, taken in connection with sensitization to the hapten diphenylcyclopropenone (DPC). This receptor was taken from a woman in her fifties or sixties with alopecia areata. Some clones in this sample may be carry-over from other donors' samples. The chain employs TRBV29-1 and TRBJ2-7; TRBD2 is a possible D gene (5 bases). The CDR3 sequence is CSVETGGYEQYF. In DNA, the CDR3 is TGCAGCGTTGAGACCGGAGGCTACGAGCAGTACTTC.